This TCR beta chain was observed in a study of shared clonotypes between healthy human individuals. The J segment lost 1 base and the V segment lost 6 bases, leaving 12 bases of the junction unmatched. This CDR3 contains 16 residues. CDR1 SEHNR and CDR2 FQNEAQ come from the germline V gene (reference sequence). Per sorted-subset replicate PCR, input was 150 to 250 ng DNA, representing 30,000 to 35,000 T cell genomes. Some clones are missing from TCRdb's copy, which holds only in-frame ones; the method was immunoSEQ multiplex PCR. The table shows about 2.5 million clones, with under 95% occurring only once.

This chain joins TRBV7-9 and TRBJ2-7, with 7 bases identical to TRBD1. This TCR came from a man aged 18 to 30 in good health. Some clones in this sample may be carry-over from other donors' samples. The sample taken for sequencing was naive CD4+ T cells from PBMCs. Subset defined: CD45RA+ positively selected. The CDR3 sequence: CASSSTGKRDSYEQYF. For the CDR3, the DNA is TGTGCCAGCAGTTCGACAGGGAAACGAGATTCCTACGAGCAGTACTTC.